The TCR beta chain under discussion was sequenced for a study of blood T cell repertoires in COVID-19. Study-wide background: The study drew acute and convalescent COVID-19 samples from the United States, Italy and Spain. Sample material is recorded as cDNA or gDNA derived from T cells, B-cell-depleted T cells, or PBMCs.

CDR1 is LGHDT, CDR2 YNNKEL, per germline (reference sequence). The CDR3 is 15 residues long. V shed 2 bases, J shed 1 base, and the junction held 4 bases outside the gene matches. Per the original methods: Reference gene primers were amplified, and this amplification served to estimate nucleated cell counts. Repertoires were generated with immunoSEQ multiplex PCR, while TCRdb's copy carries only in-frame clones and drops some. V, J and clone size derive from that table, while D and trimming were established from the DNA sequence. The sample yields over 130,000 clones, roughly 85% seen once. The sequence derives from a man aged 50 to 60 with acute or convalescent COVID-19. The sequencing input was peripheral blood. The chain has TRBV3-1 (or the pseudogene TRBV3-2) and TRBJ1-1, with 7 bases lining up with TRBD1. The CDR3 reads CASSQSQGRNTEAFF. The CDR3, as DNA: TGTGCCAGCAGCCAATCACAGGGGAGGAACACTGAAGCTTTCTTT.